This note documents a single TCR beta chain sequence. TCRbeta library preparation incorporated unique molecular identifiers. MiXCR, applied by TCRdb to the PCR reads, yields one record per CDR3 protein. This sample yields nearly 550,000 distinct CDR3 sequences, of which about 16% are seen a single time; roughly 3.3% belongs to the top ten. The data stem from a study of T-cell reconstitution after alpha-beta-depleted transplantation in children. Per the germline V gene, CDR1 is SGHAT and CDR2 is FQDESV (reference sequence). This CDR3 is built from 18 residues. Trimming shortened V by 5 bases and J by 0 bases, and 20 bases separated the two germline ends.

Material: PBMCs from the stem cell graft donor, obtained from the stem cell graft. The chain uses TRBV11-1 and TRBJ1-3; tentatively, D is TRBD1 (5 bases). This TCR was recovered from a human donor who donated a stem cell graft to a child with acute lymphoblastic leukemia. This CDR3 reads CASSRYGAADISGNTIYF. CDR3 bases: TGTGCCAGCAGCCGCTACGGGGCCGCCGACATCTCTGGAAACACCATATATTTT.